Given below is one T cell receptor (beta chain) in context. Which antigen it targets is not known. There are no base qualities to consult, and no much larger clone falls within one base. These data are taken from a study of Graves' ophthalmopathy and Graves' hyperthyroidism (dated by TCRdb to the late 2010s). The study in broad terms: Peripheral blood was collected at initial diagnosis, prior to any treatment. The study used signatures of the TCR beta repertoire to tell Graves' ophthalmopathy apart from Graves' hyperthyroidism and to predict which patients would progress to ophthalmopathy. In total, 135 blood samples were TCR-sequenced: approximately 42 ophthalmopathy, approximately 75 hyperthyroidism and some 17 hyperthyroidism-to-ophthalmopathy patients. To explore V-J signatures that separate ophthalmopathy from hyperthyroidism, a discovery set of about 100 patients was enrolled, consisting of about 45 with ophthalmopathy and roughly 60 with stable hyperthyroidism. The independent validation cohort included 20 or so hyperthyroidism patients plus 17 patients who later progressed from hyperthyroidism to ophthalmopathy. In roughly 6 hyperthyroidism patients, T-cell repertoires of thyroid tissue and blood were compared. Following sampling, methimazole starting at 30 mg daily was administered to hyperthyroidism patients, and high-dose intravenous methylprednisolone was administered to ophthalmopathy patients. What the study reported, not specific to this receptor: In validation, the model predicted ophthalmopathy progression with more than 55% sensitivity and approximately 78% specificity; some 13 predicted patients were CT-confirmed with GO in a median of approximately 6.5 months. Most of the expanded thyroid clonotypes with a frequency above 0.001 were also detected in blood, and it was suggested that the thyroid immune response may be reflected by blood repertoires. In cross-validation, the 13-signature model distinguished ophthalmopathy from stable hyperthyroidism with around 86% sensitivity and 81% to 82% specificity, while in the test set the corresponding values were roughly 80% and 75%. Sample size was not statistically predetermined, and group allocation was not concealed from the investigators.

The germline V gene specifies MGHDK as CDR1 and SYGVNS as CDR2. The CDR3 has 14 amino acids, counting the end cysteine and phenylalanine. The entry retains the CDR3 DNA only, 42 bases that are in frame from base 1. V drops 8 bases and J drops 7 bases, leaving 20 bases in between. Ophthalmopathy patients were characterized by moderately to severely active disease, a Clinical Activity Score of at least 3, a NOSPECS grade of at least 4, and a disease duration under 3 months. Patients with other autoimmune diseases, uncontrolled infections, pregnancy or lactation were excluded from the study. Clinical symptoms, serum thyroxine, TRAb, thyroid ultrasound and orbital computed tomography were used for diagnosis. Ficoll-Paque density gradient centrifugation was used to isolate PBMCs from 8 to 10 ml of fresh peripheral blood. Total RNA was extracted using Trizol reagent, and RNA quality was checked on an Agilent 2100 Bioanalyzer.

TCR beta CDR3 regions were amplified from RNA transcripts for repertoire sequencing. The first round was an RT-PCR using HTBI primers with the Qiagen OneStep RT-PCR kit, and this first round was followed by a second-round multiplex PCR, then size selection and purification. Sequencing of the libraries was carried out on an Illumina HiSeq2000 in paired-end mode with 100 bp reads. The authors processed their data as follows. SOAPnuke was used to process the reads, throwing out any read that had adapters, had uncalled bases, had a mean Phred below 15, or lacked an exact constant-primer or identifier match. High-quality paired reads were merged with COPE v1.2.5. Unique nucleotide sequences were defined as clonotypes and aligned to IMGT TRB V, D and J references using MiTCR v1.1. Analysis was restricted to V-J combinations with a frequency above 0.0001, which covered over 98% of repertoires. For each V-J combination, a TCR clonal expansion and chaos score was defined as the ratio of F50 clonal expansion to chaos observed in the TCRdist matrix. Welch's t-statistics and random forest were used to narrow the features down to around 12 V-J combinations, which were then fed into a naive Bayes classifier. Thyroid-blood repertoire similarity was quantified with the Morisita-Horn index. TCRdb trimmed public reads at Q25 via fastp, called clones via MiXCR and kept in-frame beta chains. For every CDR3 protein sequence, its rows merge into one entry that carries the most common genes and DNA. The authors' filters were not applied to this entry. This sample is represented by about 740,000 distinct CDR3 sequences; 35% to 50% of them were singletons. Of the sample, 44% is held by the ten largest clones.

This TCR came from an adult man with Graves' ophthalmopathy. Sequencing input: peripheral blood. The V and J genes are TRBV25-1 and TRBJ1-2; possibly the D gene is TRBD1, per 6 matching bases. The encoded CDR3 is CASLAGGGRGGYTF. The base sequence is TGTGCCAGCCTAGCCGGTGGGGGGCGAGGTGGCTACACCTTC.